This is a list of T cell receptor beta chains from one sample in a study of regulatory T cells in long-lasting Graves disease. TCRdb used MiXCR to reprocess the multiplex PCR reads, holding one entry per CDR3 protein. Here the sample spans about 540,000 distinct CDR3 sequences, around an eighth being singletons. This same sample was also taken into another study, of T cells in Graves' hyperthyroidism and ophthalmopathy.

Sequenced material: peripheral blood mononuclear cells (PBMCs), taken at new diagnosis, from a patient treated with antithyroid drugs. These receptors originate from a man aged 25 to 40 with Graves disease. The CDR3 runs from the conserved cysteine through the conserved F or W.

v_gene: TRBV2
j_gene: TRBJ2-7
CDR3aa: CASSLTSGRNEQYF

v_gene: TRBV9
j_gene: TRBJ1-6
CDR3aa: CASSPRGFRGDTNSPLHF

v_gene: TRBV12-3/TRBV12-4
j_gene: TRBJ2-1
CDR3aa: CASSRRAGIDNEQFF

v_gene: TRBV5-1
j_gene: TRBJ2-7
CDR3aa: CASSFGARDEQYF

v_gene: TRBV27
j_gene: TRBJ2-7
CDR3aa: CASSPDPSGSFGQYF

v_gene: TRBV30
j_gene: TRBJ2-7
CDR3aa: CAWSSRNRYEQYF

v_gene: TRBV28
j_gene: TRBJ2-3
CDR3aa: CASSFGGDTQYF

v_gene: TRBV3-1
j_gene: TRBJ2-5
CDR3aa: CASSQDLGGAAETQYF

v_gene: TRBV19
j_gene: TRBJ1-2
CDR3aa: CASWDRGAGYTF

v_gene: TRBV9
j_gene: TRBJ2-7
CDR3aa: CASSVSGAYEQYF

v_gene: TRBV20-1
j_gene: TRBJ2-3
CDR3aa: CSARDFLAGVRGDTQYF

v_gene: TRBV28
j_gene: TRBJ1-2
CDR3aa: CASRISDRAYGYTF

v_gene: TRBV3-1
j_gene: TRBJ1-2
CDR3aa: CASSPTGGDYTF

v_gene: TRBV7-9
j_gene: TRBJ2-7
CDR3aa: CASSFGTGGEQYF

v_gene: TRBV12-3/TRBV12-4
j_gene: TRBJ2-5
CDR3aa: CASSLAIFGETQYF

v_gene: TRBV6-1
j_gene: TRBJ2-1
CDR3aa: CASSRWTGEGTYNEQFF

v_gene: TRBV7-2
j_gene: TRBJ2-7
CDR3aa: CASSLGRELYEQYF

v_gene: TRBV6-5
j_gene: TRBJ2-7
CDR3aa: CASSYSGQREQYF

v_gene: TRBV14
j_gene: TRBJ1-1
CDR3aa: CASSLLKGTEAFF

v_gene: TRBV25-1
j_gene: TRBJ1-1
CDR3aa: CASRTLGQGRTEAFF

v_gene: TRBV28
j_gene: TRBJ1-2
CDR3aa: CASSWTSRGYTF

v_gene: TRBV27
j_gene: TRBJ2-1
CDR3aa: CASSLSSGLPYNEQFF

v_gene: TRBV28
j_gene: TRBJ2-7
CDR3aa: CASRARDGEHYEQYF

v_gene: TRBV20-1
j_gene: TRBJ2-1
CDR3aa: CSAPDSGGGLNEQFF

v_gene: TRBV12-3/TRBV12-4
j_gene: TRBJ2-7
CDR3aa: CASSQGHEQYF

v_gene: TRBV7-2
j_gene: TRBJ2-1
CDR3aa: CASSLLAGTSVGQFF

v_gene: TRBV19
j_gene: TRBJ2-7
CDR3aa: CASSGRQGVYEQYF

v_gene: TRBV9
j_gene: TRBJ2-5
CDR3aa: CASNLGGRRQETQYF

v_gene: TRBV27
j_gene: TRBJ2-5
CDR3aa: CASSFPFSAGRETQYF

v_gene: TRBV7-9
j_gene: TRBJ1-1
CDR3aa: CASSLETENTEAFF

v_gene: TRBV6-1
j_gene: TRBJ1-2
CDR3aa: CASSERQGDNYGYTF

v_gene: TRBV20-1
j_gene: TRBJ2-1
CDR3aa: CSARDSRLAFYNEQFF

v_gene: TRBV18
j_gene: TRBJ2-1
CDR3aa: CASSLGTTPYNEQFF

v_gene: TRBV20-1
j_gene: TRBJ2-7
CDR3aa: CSARGQRFVYEQYF

v_gene: TRBV18
j_gene: TRBJ1-1
CDR3aa: CASSPTANTEAFF